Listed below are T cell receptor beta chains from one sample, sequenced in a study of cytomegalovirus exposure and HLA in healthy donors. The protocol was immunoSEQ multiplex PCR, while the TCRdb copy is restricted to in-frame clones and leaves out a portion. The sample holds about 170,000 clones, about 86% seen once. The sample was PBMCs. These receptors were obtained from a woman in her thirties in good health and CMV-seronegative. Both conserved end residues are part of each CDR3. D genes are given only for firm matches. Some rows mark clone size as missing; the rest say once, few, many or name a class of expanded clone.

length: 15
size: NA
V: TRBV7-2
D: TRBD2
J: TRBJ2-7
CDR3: CASSLRRGGAYEQYF
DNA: TGTGCCAGCAGCTTACGGCGCGGGGGGGCCTACGAGCAGTACTTC

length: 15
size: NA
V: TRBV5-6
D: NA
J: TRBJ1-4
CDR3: CASSRGGAQREKLFF
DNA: TGTGCCAGCAGCCGTGGTGGGGCTCAAAGGGAAAAACTGTTTTTT

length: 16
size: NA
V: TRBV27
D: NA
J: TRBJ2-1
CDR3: CASGSSGGGTYNEQFF
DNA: TGTGCCAGCGGTTCGTCCGGCGGCGGGACGTACAATGAGCAGTTCTTC

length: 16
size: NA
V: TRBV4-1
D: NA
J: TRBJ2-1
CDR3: CASSPPGAGAGGEQFF
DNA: TGCGCCAGCAGCCCGCCCGGGGCGGGGGCCGGGGGAGAGCAGTTCTTC

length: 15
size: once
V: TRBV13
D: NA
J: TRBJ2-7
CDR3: CASSWPGSAGREQYF
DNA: TGTGCCAGCAGCTGGCCAGGGTCTGCGGGGCGCGAGCAGTACTTC

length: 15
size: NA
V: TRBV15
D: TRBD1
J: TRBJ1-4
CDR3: CATSRARDRNEKLFF
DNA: TGTGCCACCAGCAGGGCCCGGGACAGGAATGAAAAACTGTTTTTT

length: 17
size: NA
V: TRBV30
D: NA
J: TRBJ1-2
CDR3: CARGDALGSPWGHGYTF
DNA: TGTGCCCGAGGTGACGCCCTGGGCTCCCCTTGGGGCCATGGCTACACCTTC

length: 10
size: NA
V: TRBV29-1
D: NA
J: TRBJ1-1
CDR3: CSIVLTEAFF
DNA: TGCAGCATCGTATTAACTGAAGCTTTCTTT

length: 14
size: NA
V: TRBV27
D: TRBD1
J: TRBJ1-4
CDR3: CASSETGPNEKLFF
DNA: TGTGCCAGCAGTGAGACAGGGCCTAATGAAAAACTGTTTTTT

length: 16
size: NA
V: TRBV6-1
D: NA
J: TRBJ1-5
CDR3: CASSEWGGVGGQPQHF
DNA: TGTGCCAGCAGTGAATGGGGGGGAGTGGGGGGTCAGCCCCAGCATTTT